This T cell receptor beta chain is drawn from a study of blood T cell repertoires in COVID-19. Study-wide background: Sites in the United States, Italy and Spain provided acute and convalescent COVID-19 samples. T cells, B-cell-depleted T cells, or PBMCs provided the cDNA or gDNA that served as material.

The CDR3 consists of 15 residues. Trimming left V 2 bases short and J 0 bases short, with 5 bases between. The germline V gene encodes CDR1 SGHNT and CDR2 YENEEA. Authors' methods: Reference gene primer amplification yielded estimated nucleated cell counts. Produced via immunoSEQ multiplex PCR; TCRdb's table is partial and in-frame only. V, J and clone size reflect that table, while D and trimming were determined from the DNA. The sample contains about 98,000 clones, around nine tenths of which appear only once. Sequences were obtained from peripheral blood. The V gene is TRBV11-3, the J gene TRBJ1-6; D is undetermined. The source of this sequence is a man between 50 and 59 years old with active or convalescent COVID-19. The CDR3 coding sequence is TGTGCCAGCAGCTTAAACATCTCCTATAATTCACCCCTCCACTTT. It encodes CASSLNISYNSPLHF.